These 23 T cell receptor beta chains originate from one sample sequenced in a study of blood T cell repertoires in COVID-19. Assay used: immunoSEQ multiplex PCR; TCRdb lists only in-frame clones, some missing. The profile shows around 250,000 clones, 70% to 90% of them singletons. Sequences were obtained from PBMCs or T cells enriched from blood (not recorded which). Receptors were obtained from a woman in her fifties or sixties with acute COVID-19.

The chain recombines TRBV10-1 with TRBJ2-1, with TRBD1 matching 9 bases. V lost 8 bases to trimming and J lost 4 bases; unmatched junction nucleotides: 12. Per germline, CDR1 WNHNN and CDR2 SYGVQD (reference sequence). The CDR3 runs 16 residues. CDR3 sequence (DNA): TGCGCCAGCTCTGAGGGACTGGGGACAGGGTACAATGAGCAGTTCTTC. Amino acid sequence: CASSEGLGTGYNEQFF.

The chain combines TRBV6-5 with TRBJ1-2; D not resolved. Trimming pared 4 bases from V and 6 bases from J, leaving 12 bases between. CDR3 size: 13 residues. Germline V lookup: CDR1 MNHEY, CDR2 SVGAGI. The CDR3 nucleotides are TGTGCCAGCAGTTTGAGGATGTCGGATGGCTACACCTTC. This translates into CASSLRMSDGYTF.

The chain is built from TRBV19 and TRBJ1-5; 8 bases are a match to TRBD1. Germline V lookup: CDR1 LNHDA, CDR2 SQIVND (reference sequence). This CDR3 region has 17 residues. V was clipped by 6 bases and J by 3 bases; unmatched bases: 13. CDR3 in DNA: TGTGCCAGTAGCTCCAGGCCGGGACAGGCTTACAATCAGCCCCAGCATTTT. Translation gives CASSSRPGQAYNQPQHF.

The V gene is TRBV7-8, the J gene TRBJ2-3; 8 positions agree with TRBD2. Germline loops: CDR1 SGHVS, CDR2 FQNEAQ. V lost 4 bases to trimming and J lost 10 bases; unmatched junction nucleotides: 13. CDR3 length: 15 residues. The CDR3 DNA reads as TGTGCCAGCAGCTCTATAGCGGGGATAAGTCCCTCGCAGTATTTT. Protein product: CASSSIAGISPSQYF.

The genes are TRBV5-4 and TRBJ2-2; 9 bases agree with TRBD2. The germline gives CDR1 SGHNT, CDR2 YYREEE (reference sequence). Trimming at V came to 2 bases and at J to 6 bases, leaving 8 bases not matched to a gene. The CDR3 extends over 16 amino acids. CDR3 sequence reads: CASSFGGGAFPGELFF. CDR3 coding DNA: TGTGCCAGCAGCTTTGGCGGGGGGGCCTTCCCCGGGGAGCTGTTTTTT.

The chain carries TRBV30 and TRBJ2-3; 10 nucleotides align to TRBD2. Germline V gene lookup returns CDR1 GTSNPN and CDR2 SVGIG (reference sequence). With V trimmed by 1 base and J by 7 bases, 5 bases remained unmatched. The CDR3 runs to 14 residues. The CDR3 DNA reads TGTGCCTGGAGTGAAAGCGGGGGGGCTAATACGCAGTATTTT. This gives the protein CAWSESGGANTQYF. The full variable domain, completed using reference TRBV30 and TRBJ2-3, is SQTIHQWPATLVQPVGSPLSLECTVEGTSNPNLYWYRQAAGRGLQLLFYSVGIGQISSEVPQNLSASRPQDRQFILSSKKLLLSDSGFYLCAWSESGGANTQYFGPGTRLTVL.

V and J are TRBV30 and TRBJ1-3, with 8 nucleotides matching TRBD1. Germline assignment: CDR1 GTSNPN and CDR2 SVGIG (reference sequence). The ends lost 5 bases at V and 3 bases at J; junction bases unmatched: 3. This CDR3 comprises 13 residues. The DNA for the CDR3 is TGTGCCTGGCAGGGGGCCCGTGGAAACACCATATATTTT. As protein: CAWQGARGNTIYF.

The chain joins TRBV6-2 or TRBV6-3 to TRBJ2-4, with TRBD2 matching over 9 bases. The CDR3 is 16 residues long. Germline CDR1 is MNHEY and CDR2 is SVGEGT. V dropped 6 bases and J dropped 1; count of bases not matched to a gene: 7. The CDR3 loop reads CASSSPSGEAKNIQYF. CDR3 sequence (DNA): TGTGCCAGCAGCTCTCCTAGCGGGGAGGCCAAAAACATTCAGTACTTC.

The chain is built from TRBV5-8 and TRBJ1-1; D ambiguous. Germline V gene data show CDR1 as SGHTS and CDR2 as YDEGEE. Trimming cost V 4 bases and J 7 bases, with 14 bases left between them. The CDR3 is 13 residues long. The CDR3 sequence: CASSRVLEYEAFF. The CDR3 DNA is TGTGCCAGCAGCCGGGTCCTGGAGTATGAAGCTTTCTTT.

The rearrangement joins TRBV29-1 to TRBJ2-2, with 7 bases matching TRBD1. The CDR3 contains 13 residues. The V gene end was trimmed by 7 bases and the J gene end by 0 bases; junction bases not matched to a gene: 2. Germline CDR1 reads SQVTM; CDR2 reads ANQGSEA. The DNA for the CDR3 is TGCAGCGGGGACAGTCCGAACACCGGGGAGCTGTTTTTT. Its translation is CSGDSPNTGELFF.

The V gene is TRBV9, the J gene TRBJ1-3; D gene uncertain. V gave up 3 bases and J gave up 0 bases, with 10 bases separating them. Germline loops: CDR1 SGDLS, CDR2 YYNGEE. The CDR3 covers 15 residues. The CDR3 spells CASSADSSSGNTIYF. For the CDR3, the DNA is TGTGCCAGCAGCGCTGACTCCAGCTCTGGAAACACCATATATTTT.

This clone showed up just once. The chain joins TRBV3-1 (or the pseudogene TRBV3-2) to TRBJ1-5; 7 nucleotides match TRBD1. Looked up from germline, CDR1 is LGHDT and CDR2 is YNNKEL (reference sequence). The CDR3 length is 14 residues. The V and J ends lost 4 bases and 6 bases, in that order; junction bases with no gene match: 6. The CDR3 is CASSPYRGFQPQHF. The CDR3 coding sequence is TGTGCCAGCAGCCCCTACAGGGGTTTTCAGCCCCAGCATTTT.

Written as DNA, the CDR3 is TGTGCCAGCTCACCCTCCGGGACTAGCGGGGGGGCCCGGGCCAAAAACATTCAGTACTTC. Its translation: CASSPSGTSGGARAKNIQYF. The V call is TRBV18, the J call TRBJ2-4; TRBD2 matches at 16 bases. The germline V gene encodes CDR1 KGHSH and CDR2 LQKENI. Trimming at V came to 3 bases and at J to 1 base, leaving 9 bases not matched to a gene. The CDR3 totals 20 residues. Drawing the rest from reference TRBV18 and TRBJ2-4, the complete variable domain is NAGVMQNPRHLVRRRGQEARLRCSPMKGHSHVYWYRQLPEEGLKFMVYLQKENIIDESGMPKERFSAEFPKEGPSILRIQQVVRGDSAAYFCASSPSGTSGGARAKNIQYFGAGTRLSVL.

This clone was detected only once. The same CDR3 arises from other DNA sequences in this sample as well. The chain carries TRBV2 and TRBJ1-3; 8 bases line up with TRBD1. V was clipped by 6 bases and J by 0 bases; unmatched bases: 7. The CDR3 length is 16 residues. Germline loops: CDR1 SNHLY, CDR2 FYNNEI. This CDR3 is CASRRGQASSGNTIYF. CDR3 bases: TGTGCCAGCAGGAGGGGACAGGCGAGCTCTGGAAACACCATATATTTT.

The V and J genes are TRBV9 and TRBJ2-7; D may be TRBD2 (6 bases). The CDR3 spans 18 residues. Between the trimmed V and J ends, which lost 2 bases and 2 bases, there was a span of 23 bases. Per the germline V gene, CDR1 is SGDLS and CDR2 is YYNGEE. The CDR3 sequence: CASSVHSQSARGTYEQYF. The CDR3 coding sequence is TGTGCCAGCAGCGTCCACAGCCAAAGCGCTCGGGGGACCTACGAGCAGTACTTC.

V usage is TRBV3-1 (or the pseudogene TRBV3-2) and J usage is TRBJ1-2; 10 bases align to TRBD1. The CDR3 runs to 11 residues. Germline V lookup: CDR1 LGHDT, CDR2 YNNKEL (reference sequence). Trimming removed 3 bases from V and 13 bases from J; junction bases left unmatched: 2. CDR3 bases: TGTGCCAGCAGCCAGGGGACAGGGGTCACCTTC. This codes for CASSQGTGVTF.

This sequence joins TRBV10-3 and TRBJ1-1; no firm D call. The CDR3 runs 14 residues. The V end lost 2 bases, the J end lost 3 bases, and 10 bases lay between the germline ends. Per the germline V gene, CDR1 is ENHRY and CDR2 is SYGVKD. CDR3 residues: CAISESLRDTEAFF. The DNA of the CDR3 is TGTGCCATCAGTGAGAGCTTGAGAGACACTGAAGCTTTCTTT.

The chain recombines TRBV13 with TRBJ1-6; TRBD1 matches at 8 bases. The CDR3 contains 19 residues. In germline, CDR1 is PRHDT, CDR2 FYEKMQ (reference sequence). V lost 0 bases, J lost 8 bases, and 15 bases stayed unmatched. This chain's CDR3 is CASSLGATGGRNGYSPLHF. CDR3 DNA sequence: TGTGCCAGCAGCTTAGGAGCTACAGGGGGGCGCAACGGTTATTCACCCCTCCACTTT.

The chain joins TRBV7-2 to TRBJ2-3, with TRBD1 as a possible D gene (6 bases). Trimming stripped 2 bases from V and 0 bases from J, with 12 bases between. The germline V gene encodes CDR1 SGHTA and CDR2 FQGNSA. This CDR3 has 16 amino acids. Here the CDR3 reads CASSLLGGPSTDTQYF. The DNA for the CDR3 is TGTGCCAGCAGCTTATTAGGGGGACCTAGCACAGATACGCAGTATTTT.

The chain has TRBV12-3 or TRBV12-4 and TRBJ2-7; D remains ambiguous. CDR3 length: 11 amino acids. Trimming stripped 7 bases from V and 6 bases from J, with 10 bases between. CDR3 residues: CASKSNGEQYF. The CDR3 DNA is TGTGCCAGCAAGAGCAACGGCGAGCAGTACTTC.

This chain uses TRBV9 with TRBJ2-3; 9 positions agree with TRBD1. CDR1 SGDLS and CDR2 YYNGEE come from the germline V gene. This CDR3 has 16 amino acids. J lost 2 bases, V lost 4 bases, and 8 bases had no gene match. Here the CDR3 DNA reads TGTGCCAGCAGCCCCCGTGGACAGGGGATCACAGATACGCAGTATTTT. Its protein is CASSPRGQGITDTQYF.

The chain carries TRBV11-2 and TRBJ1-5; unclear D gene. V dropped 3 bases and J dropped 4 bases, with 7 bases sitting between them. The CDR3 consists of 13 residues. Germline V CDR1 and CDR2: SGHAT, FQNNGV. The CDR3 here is CASSLARNQPQHF. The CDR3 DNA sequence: TGTGCCAGCAGCTTGGCGCGGAATCAGCCCCAGCATTTT.

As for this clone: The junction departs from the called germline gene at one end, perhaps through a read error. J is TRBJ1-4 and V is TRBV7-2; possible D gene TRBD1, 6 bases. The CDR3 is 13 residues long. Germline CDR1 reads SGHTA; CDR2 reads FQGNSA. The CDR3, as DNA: TGTGCCAGCAGCTTAGACATACAGGGCGTAATTCGATTT. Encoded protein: CASSLDIQGVIRF.